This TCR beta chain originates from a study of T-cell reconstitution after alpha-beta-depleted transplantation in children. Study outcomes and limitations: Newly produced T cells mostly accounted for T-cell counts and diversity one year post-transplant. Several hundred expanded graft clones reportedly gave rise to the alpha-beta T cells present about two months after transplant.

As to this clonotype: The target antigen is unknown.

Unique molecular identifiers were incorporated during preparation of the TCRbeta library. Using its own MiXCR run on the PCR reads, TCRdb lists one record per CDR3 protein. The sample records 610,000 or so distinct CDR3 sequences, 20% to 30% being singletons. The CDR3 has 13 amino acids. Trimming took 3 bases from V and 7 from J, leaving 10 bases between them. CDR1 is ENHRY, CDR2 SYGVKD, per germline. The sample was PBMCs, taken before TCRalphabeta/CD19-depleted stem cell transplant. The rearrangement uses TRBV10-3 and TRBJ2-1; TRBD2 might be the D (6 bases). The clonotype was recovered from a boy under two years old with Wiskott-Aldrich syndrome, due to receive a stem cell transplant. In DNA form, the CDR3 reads TGTGCCATCAGTGACTCTAGCGCAAATGAGCAGTTCTTC. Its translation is CAISDSSANEQFF.